This passage covers 12 T cell receptor beta chains from one sample sequenced in a study of T cell clones after liver transplantation. Libraries were prepared by immunoSEQ multiplex PCR; TCRdb keeps only in-frame clonotypes and omits some of them. This sample has about 70,000 clones, with 80% found just once. The starting material was CD4+ T cells from blood, obtained 12 months after liver transplant. The receptors originated from a human patient who received a liver transplant. The graft donor may have contributed some T cells.

The V gene is TRBV4-3, the J gene TRBJ2-1; TRBD1 is a possible D gene (6 bases). V was pared by 0 bases and J by 4 bases, with 10 bases between. This CDR3 is built from 15 residues. Germline V gives CDR1 LGHNA, CDR2 YSLEER. The CDR3 sequence: CASSQEWGRYNEQFF. The CDR3 region has the DNA TGCGCCAGCAGCCAAGAGTGGGGGCGATACAATGAGCAGTTCTTC.

The chain combines TRBV2 with TRBJ2-1; no clear D. Trimming left V 0 bases short and J 6 bases short, with 9 bases between. This CDR3 is 14 amino acids long. CDR1 and CDR2 (germline): SNHLY, FYNNEI. In DNA form, the CDR3 reads TGTGCCAGCAGTGAAGCATCGGGTTTCAATGAGCAGTTCTTC. As protein: CASSEASGFNEQFF.

V and J are TRBV29-1 and TRBJ2-1, with D unclear. The V and J ends lost 5 bases and 3 bases respectively, with 11 bases between them. Germline assignment: CDR1 SQVTM and CDR2 ANQGSEA. The length of the CDR3 is 13 residues. CDR3 region: CSVQYGFYNEQFF. The CDR3 DNA reads as TGCAGCGTTCAATACGGGTTCTACAATGAGCAGTTCTTC.

The chain joins TRBV10-3 to TRBJ2-2, with no clear D. V lost 5 bases and J 7 bases, leaving 8 bases between the germline ends. Germline-derived CDR1 and CDR2 are ENHRY and SYGVKD. The CDR3 is 12 residues long. The CDR3 sequence is CAISSWVGELFF. CDR3 DNA: TGTGCCATCAGTTCTTGGGTCGGGGAGCTGTTTTTT.

This clone was picked up a small number of times. The V gene is TRBV28, the J gene TRBJ2-7; D not resolved. CDR3 length: 16 amino acids. CDR1 and CDR2 (germline): MDHEN, SYDVKM. V was cut by 5 bases and J by 2 bases, with 19 bases left in between. The CDR3 loop reads CASSDLSRVQTYEQYF. The CDR3 coding sequence is TGTGCCAGCAGTGATCTATCCCGGGTGCAGACCTACGAGCAGTACTTC.

This sequence joins TRBV5-4 and TRBJ2-2; 8 nucleotides agree with TRBD2. Germline V lookup: CDR1 SGHNT, CDR2 YYREEE (reference sequence). Trimming at V came to 2 bases and at J to 7 bases, leaving 10 bases not matched to a gene. This CDR3 is 16 amino acids long. CDR3 nucleotide sequence: TGTGCCAGCAGCTTATGGCTAGCGGGTGGGCTCGGGGAGCTGTTTTTT. It is translated as CASSLWLAGGLGELFF.

This sequence joins TRBV6-1 and TRBJ2-3; tentatively, D is TRBD1 (6 bases). CDR1 and CDR2 from the germline V gene are MNHNS and SASEGT. V lost 3 bases to trimming and J lost 4 bases, with 14 bases between them. This CDR3 has 15 amino acids. The CDR3 coding sequence is TGTGCCAGCAGTGACAGGGGTGACCGGTCAGATACGCAGTATTTT. It specifies CASSDRGDRSDTQYF.

V is TRBV5-1 and J is TRBJ2-3; no clear D. Germline V gene lookup returns CDR1 SGHRS and CDR2 YFSETQ. This CDR3 is built from 12 residues. V lost 4 bases, J lost 2 bases, and 5 bases lay in between. The CDR3 DNA reads as TGCGCCAGCAGCCCGAACACAGATACGCAGTATTTT. Protein product: CASSPNTDTQYF.

The chain employs TRBV2 and TRBJ1-1; D is ambiguous. This CDR3 spans 13 amino acids. The germline gives CDR1 SNHLY, CDR2 FYNNEI. The V gene lost 6 bases and the J gene lost 4 bases, with 12 bases spanning the gap. DNA for the CDR3: TGTGCCAGCAGAGGTGAGGTTTCCACTGAAGCTTTCTTT. This encodes CASRGEVSTEAFF.

V and J are TRBV6-5 and TRBJ2-7, with TRBD2 matching 9 bases. The CDR3 runs 15 residues. The germline gives CDR1 MNHEY, CDR2 SVGAGI. V lost 2 bases, J lost 3 bases, and 5 bases stayed unmatched. CDR3 amino acids: CASSYASTSGYEQYF. The DNA for the CDR3 is TGTGCCAGCAGTTACGCCTCGACTAGCGGCTACGAGCAGTACTTC.

This chain connects TRBV5-1 to TRBJ1-1; 9 bases line up with TRBD1. The germline V gene encodes CDR1 SGHRS and CDR2 YFSETQ. V lost 7 bases to trimming and J lost 7 bases; unmatched junction nucleotides: 5. The CDR3 extends over 12 amino acids. The DNA for the CDR3 is TGCGCCAGCCGCTCGGGACAGGGTGAAGCTTTCTTT. Its translation: CASRSGQGEAFF.

The chain has TRBV7-2 and TRBJ2-7, with TRBD2 identical over 10 bases. The CDR3 runs 15 residues. CDR1 and CDR2 (germline): SGHTA, FQGNSA. V shed 5 bases and J 4 bases; nucleotides not matched to a gene: 8. In nucleotides, the CDR3 is TGTGCCAGCAGCCCATCAGCGGGAGGGAGGTACGAGCAGTACTTC. Its translation: CASSPSAGGRYEQYF.